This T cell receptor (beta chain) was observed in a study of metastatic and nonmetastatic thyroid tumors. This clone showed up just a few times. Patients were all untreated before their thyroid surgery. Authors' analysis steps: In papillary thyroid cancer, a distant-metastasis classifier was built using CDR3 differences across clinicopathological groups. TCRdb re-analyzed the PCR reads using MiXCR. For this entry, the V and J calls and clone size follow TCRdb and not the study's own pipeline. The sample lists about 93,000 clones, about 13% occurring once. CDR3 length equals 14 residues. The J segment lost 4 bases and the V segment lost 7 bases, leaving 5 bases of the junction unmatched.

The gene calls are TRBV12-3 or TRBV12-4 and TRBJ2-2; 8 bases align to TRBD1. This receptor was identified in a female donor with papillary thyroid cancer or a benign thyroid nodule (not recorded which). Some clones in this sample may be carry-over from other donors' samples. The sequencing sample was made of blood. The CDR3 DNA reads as TGTGCCAGCATTCCCGGACAGGGCACCGGGGAGCTGTTTTTT. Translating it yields CASIPGQGTGELFF.